This is a list of T cell receptor beta chains from one sample in a study of T-cell reconstitution after alpha-beta-depleted transplantation in children. TCRdb used MiXCR to reprocess the PCR reads, holding one entry per CDR3 protein. The data hold about 360,000 distinct CDR3 sequences, with about an eighth observed a single time. The source was PBMCs, collected from the stem cell graft. Receptor source: a human donor who donated a stem cell graft to a child with Fanconi anemia. CDR3s include the opening cysteine and the closing phenylalanine or tryptophan. The D gene is left open where the match is weak. Expanded clones get a size class; other rows say once, few or many, or leave the size out.

j_gene	v_gene	d_gene	abundance	CDR3aa	CDR3nt
TRBJ2-1	TRBV5-1	.	many	CASSPGRGSNNEQFF	TGCGCCAGCAGCCCGGGCAGGGGTTCCAACAATGAGCAGTTCTTC
TRBJ1-2	TRBV5-1	.	.	CASSVGENGYTF	TGCGCCAGCTCCGTGGGTGAGAATGGCTACACCTTC
TRBJ1-3	TRBV7-9	.	few	CASSTGNTIYF	TGTGCCAGCAGCACCGGAAACACCATATATTTT
TRBJ1-3	TRBV7-6	TRBD1	.	CASSLVGGGTASGNTIYF	TGTGCCAGCAGCTTAGTTGGAGGGGGGACAGCCTCTGGAAACACCATATATTTT
TRBJ2-1	TRBV7-6	.	many	CASSLRDNEQFF	TGTGCCAGCAGCTTAAGGGACAATGAGCAGTTCTTC
TRBJ2-3	TRBV12-3/TRBV12-4	TRBD2	.	CASRLAGGRGDTQYF	TGTGCCAGCAGGTTAGCGGGGGGGCGCGGAGATACGCAGTATTTT
TRBJ2-5	TRBV7-6	TRBD2	few	CASSFWTSGGAGETQYF	TGTGCCAGCAGCTTCTGGACTAGCGGGGGGGCGGGCGAGACCCAGTACTTC
TRBJ2-7	TRBV15	TRBD1	few	CATSRVDQTGYLEQYF	TGTGCCACCAGCAGAGTCGATCAGACAGGGTACCTCGAGCAGTACTTC
TRBJ2-1	TRBV3-1	.	many	CASSQVPNEQFF	TGTGCCAGCAGCCAAGTTCCCAATGAGCAGTTCTTC
TRBJ2-7	TRBV5-8	TRBD1	.	CASSPATGGIGEQYF	TGTGCCAGCAGCCCAGCGACAGGGGGTATTGGGGAGCAGTACTTC
TRBJ2-1	TRBV15	TRBD1	once	CATSRDMGQGKGQFF	TGTGCCACCAGCAGAGATATGGGACAGGGTAAAGGGCAGTTCTTC
TRBJ2-5	TRBV28	.	many	CASSKPGETRWRAETQYF	TGTGCCAGCAGTAAACCGGGGGAGACTCGGTGGCGGGCGGAGACCCAGTACTTC
TRBJ2-7	TRBV7-2	.	.	CASSPGHRYEQYF	TGTGCCAGCAGCCCAGGGCACCGCTACGAGCAGTACTTC
TRBJ2-1	TRBV7-6	.	many	CASSGGGGNYNEQFF	TGTGCCAGCAGCGGAGGGGGGGGGAATTACAATGAGCAGTTCTTC
TRBJ1-5	TRBV20-1	.	many	CSAIRSGRGNQPQHF	TGCAGTGCTATTCGTTCCGGTCGGGGCAATCAGCCCCAGCATTTT
TRBJ2-7	TRBV3-1	.	.	CASSHRPGSYEQYF	TGTGCCAGCAGCCATAGACCTGGCTCCTACGAGCAGTACTTC
TRBJ1-5	TRBV12-3/TRBV12-4	TRBD1	many	CASSLQGGDQPQHF	TGTGCCAGCAGTCTCCAGGGGGGGGATCAGCCCCAGCATTTT
TRBJ2-5	TRBV6-5	.	many	CASSRSRETQYF	TGTGCCAGCAGCCGTAGCCGGGAGACCCAGTACTTC
TRBJ1-2	TRBV18	.	few	CASSPWGDDYGYTF	TGTGCCAGCTCACCATGGGGAGATGACTATGGCTACACCTTC
TRBJ1-1	TRBV20-1	.	few	CSARDGGRTEAFF	TGCAGTGCTAGAGATGGGGGTAGGACTGAAGCTTTCTTT
TRBJ1-1	TRBV10-3	.	many	CATEDTVETEAFF	TGTGCCACCGAAGACACCGTCGAGACTGAAGCTTTCTTT
TRBJ1-4	TRBV4-2	.	few	CASSPRGSVGEKLFF	TGTGCCAGCAGCCCCCGAGGCAGTGTTGGTGAAAAACTGTTTTTT
TRBJ1-2	TRBV20-1	.	.	CSAQTFTYGYTF	TGCAGTGCCCAGACGTTCACCTATGGCTACACCTTC
TRBJ2-3	TRBV30	TRBD2	.	CAWGAGGGATDTQYF	TGTGCCTGGGGTGCCGGCGGGGGGGCGACAGATACGCAGTATTTT
TRBJ2-1	TRBV20-1	.	few	CSARDPVANGDEQFF	TGCAGTGCTAGAGATCCGGTGGCCAATGGCGATGAGCAGTTCTTC
TRBJ1-1	TRBV7-2	.	many	CASSPNEGAFF	TGTGCCAGCAGCCCAAACGAAGGGGCTTTCTTT
TRBJ2-7	TRBV2	.	.	CASSEAERADQYF	TGTGCCAGCAGTGAAGCGGAACGGGCAGACCAGTACTTC
TRBJ1-1	TRBV13	TRBD1	.	CASSWGTGDEAFF	TGTGCCAGCAGCTGGGGGACAGGGGACGAAGCTTTCTTT
TRBJ2-2	TRBV5-5	.	many	CASSLVLTNTGELFF	TGTGCCAGCAGCTTAGTTCTCACGAACACCGGGGAGCTGTTTTTT
TRBJ2-3	TRBV11-2	TRBD2	few	CASRTSGGLQTSTDTQYF	TGTGCCAGCAGGACTAGCGGGGGCCTTCAAACTAGCACAGATACGCAGTATTTT
TRBJ2-7	TRBV9	.	many	CASSAGQLPYEQYF	TGTGCCAGCAGCGCAGGACAGCTCCCCTACGAGCAGTACTTC
TRBJ1-1	TRBV20-1	.	many	CSASPDKNTEAFF	TGCAGTGCGTCCCCGGATAAGAACACTGAAGCTTTCTTT
TRBJ1-2	TRBV5-4	TRBD1	.	CASSPVRTGAPFYGYTF	TGTGCCAGCAGCCCCGTGAGGACAGGGGCGCCCTTTTATGGCTACACCTTC
TRBJ2-2	TRBV7-9	.	few	CASSLDEAGELFF	TGTGCCAGCAGCTTAGATGAGGCCGGGGAGCTGTTTTTT
TRBJ1-5	TRBV5-1	.	.	CASSLDGFNNQPQHF	TGCGCCAGCAGCTTGGATGGGTTTAACAATCAGCCCCAGCATTTT
TRBJ2-1	TRBV10-3	TRBD2	.	CAISESGRGGYNEQFF	TGTGCCATCAGTGAGTCTGGGCGGGGGGGCTACAATGAGCAGTTCTTC
TRBJ1-2	TRBV20-1	TRBD1	many	CSARDRDRGYGYTF	TGCAGTGCTAGAGATCGGGACAGGGGGTATGGCTACACCTTC
TRBJ2-3	TRBV28	.	few	CASRSAPPGTQYF	TGTGCCAGCAGGTCGGCTCCACCGGGTACGCAGTATTTT
TRBJ2-1	TRBV14	.	few	CASSHSIFNEQFF	TGTGCCAGCAGCCATTCTATTTTTAATGAGCAGTTCTTC
TRBJ2-5	TRBV4-3	.	many	CASSPQRGGTQYF	TGCGCCAGCAGCCCCCAGAGGGGTGGGACCCAGTACTTC
TRBJ2-5	TRBV10-3	TRBD2	.	CAIRSSSGDQETQYF	TGTGCCATCAGGTCTTCTAGCGGGGACCAAGAGACCCAGTACTTC
TRBJ2-2	TRBV12-3/TRBV12-4	TRBD2	.	CASSLGLAAAGELFF	TGTGCCAGCAGTTTAGGACTAGCTGCCGCCGGGGAGCTGTTTTTT
TRBJ2-2	TRBV9	.	many	CASSVVGTGELFF	TGTGCCAGCAGCGTAGTAGGCACCGGGGAGCTGTTTTTT
TRBJ2-3	TRBV9	.	many	CASSVGRDSSDTQYF	TGTGCCAGCAGCGTGGGGCGGGACAGTTCGGATACGCAGTATTTT
TRBJ1-3	TRBV14	.	.	CASRDGFSGNTIYF	TGTGCCAGCAGAGACGGGTTCTCTGGAAACACCATATATTTT
TRBJ1-4	TRBV25-1	.	few	CASSESREYDEKLFF	TGTGCCAGCAGTGAGTCCCGGGAATACGATGAAAAACTGTTTTTT
TRBJ1-1	TRBV12-3/TRBV12-4	TRBD1	many	CASSFYDRGTEAFF	TGTGCCAGCAGTTTCTATGACAGGGGCACTGAAGCTTTCTTT
TRBJ1-4	TRBV29-1	.	.	CSTTRDPNEKLFF	TGCAGCACAACCCGGGACCCCAATGAAAAACTGTTTTTT
TRBJ2-6	TRBV29-1	.	.	CSAEQGGGANVLTF	TGCAGCGCCGAACAGGGCGGTGGGGCCAACGTCCTGACTTTC
TRBJ1-1	TRBV20-1	.	many	CSARDSSEAFF	TGCAGTGCTAGAGATAGCTCTGAAGCTTTCTTT